The next 6 T cell receptor beta chains were all read from a single sample in a study of Ad26.COV2.S vaccination and SARS-CoV-2 variants. Treatment given: some 19 received Ad26.COV2.S at low or high dose, single or two shots; about 5 received placebo; per-sample allocation not given. At day 63 after the first vaccine or placebo injection, samples were drawn. Assay: immunoSEQ multiplex PCR; the TCRdb copy retains only in-frame clones and omits some. The sample includes 350,000 to 500,000 clones, roughly 91% of them seen just once. Specimen: peripheral blood, collected in a trial of Ad26.COV2.S vaccine versus placebo. These receptors all stem from a person aged 18-65 years who received the Ad26.COV2.S COVID-19 vaccine or a placebo.

This clone was recorded once. This chain joins TRBV3-1 (or the pseudogene TRBV3-2) and TRBJ2-2; 7 nucleotides agree with TRBD1. There are 16 residues in the CDR3. Germline values: CDR1 LGHDT, CDR2 YNNKEL (reference sequence). Trimming cost V 5 bases and J 4 bases; bases outside gene matches: 10. CDR3 amino acids: CASSVPGTALTGELFF. CDR3 sequence (DNA): TGTGCCAGCAGCGTACCCGGGACAGCCCTCACCGGGGAGCTGTTTTTT.

The chain links TRBV24-1 to TRBJ2-3; 7 bases are shared with TRBD1. Trimming removed 2 bases from V and 2 bases from J; junction bases left unmatched: 6. From germline, CDR1 is KGHDR and CDR2 SFDVKD. This CDR3 has 16 amino acids. This CDR3 is CATSDSRDRTTDTQYF. CDR3 bases: TGTGCCACCAGTGATTCTAGGGACAGAACCACAGATACGCAGTATTTT.

The chain combines TRBV6-2 or TRBV6-3 with TRBJ1-5; TRBD1 agrees at 7 bases. The germline gives CDR1 MNHEY, CDR2 SVGEGT. V dropped 2 bases and J dropped 2; count of bases not matched to a gene: 6. The CDR3 spans 16 residues. The CDR3 protein is CASSYKTGPGNQPQHF. The CDR3 DNA reads TGTGCCAGCAGTTACAAGACAGGGCCTGGCAATCAGCCCCAGCATTTT.

The CDR3 spells CASSWTVSSYNEQFF. The CDR3 DNA sequence: TGTGCCAGCAGTTGGACCGTGAGCTCCTACAATGAGCAGTTCTTC. The chain uses TRBV28 and TRBJ2-1, with no clear D. Germline V lookup: CDR1 MDHEN, CDR2 SYDVKM. Trimming took off 4 bases at V and 0 bases at J, with 10 bases between the two ends. The CDR3 consists of 15 residues.

The chain links TRBV5-6 to TRBJ2-7; tentative D call: TRBD2 (6 bases). The CDR3 contains 16 residues. Per germline, CDR1 SGHDT and CDR2 YYEEEE. Trimming removed 4 bases at V and 1 base at J, with 18 bases between. This chain's CDR3 is CASSPSPGRPSYEQYF. The CDR3 coding sequence is TGTGCCAGCAGCCCCAGCCCGGGGAGGCCTTCCTACGAGCAGTACTTC.

The chain employs TRBV6-5 and TRBJ1-1; maybe TRBD1 (6 bases). Germline CDR1 reads MNHEY; CDR2 reads SVGAGI. V was cut by 4 bases and J by 10 bases, with 10 bases left in between. This CDR3 has 11 residues. CDR3 sequence reads: CASSSQGRAFF. CDR3 coding DNA: TGTGCCAGCAGTTCCCAGGGGAGAGCTTTCTTT.